This is a list of T cell receptor beta chains from one sample in a study of vaccination effects on CD4 cells after COVID-19. No antigen has been assigned to these receptors. This table comes from immunoSEQ multiplex PCR, and its TCRdb copy is limited to in-frame clones, with some not included. The sample lists roughly 24,000 clones, over 60% seen once, with roughly 10% in the top ten. The starting material was CD4+ T cells from PBMCs cultured with HCoV-NL63 spike peptides, obtained after COVID-19 vaccination. The receptor set was obtained from a human donor who received a COVID-19 vaccine. Both conserved end residues are part of each CDR3. Fields, in order: J gene, V gene, D gene, clone size, CDR3 DNA, CDR3 protein. A D gene is named only where the DNA matches it firmly. Size is stated for part of the rows, as once, few or many counts, or as a class when the clone is expanded.

TRBJ2-5 TRBV6-1 TRBD2 - TGTGCCAGCAGTGAAATTGCTAGCGGGAGGCCGGAGACCCAGTACTTC CASSEIASGRPETQYF
TRBJ2-7 TRBV5-1 - - TGCGCCAGCAGCTTAGGGAACTACGAGCAGTACTTC CASSLGNYEQYF
TRBJ1-3 TRBV30 TRBD1 few TGTGCCCGACAGGGGGCTGGAAACACCATATATTTT CARQGAGNTIYF
TRBJ1-5 TRBV18 TRBD1 few TGTGCCAGCTCCTATGGACAGGGAGGTACGAATCAGCCCCAGCATTTT CASSYGQGGTNQPQHF
TRBJ2-7 TRBV7-2 TRBD1 large TGTGCCAGCAGCTTCTATCTTGTTGGTGGGACAGGGTACTCATTC CASSFYLVGGTGYSF
TRBJ1-1 TRBV5-1 TRBD1 - TGCGCCAGCAGCTTGATCGGACAGGGCAGCACTGAAGCTTTCTTT CASSLIGQGSTEAFF
TRBJ1-6 TRBV4-1 TRBD1 - TGCGCCAGCAGCCAAGATCTCGTCCCAGGGGGCAGATCACCCCTCCACTTT CASSQDLVPGGRSPLHF
TRBJ2-5 TRBV2 - - TGTGCCAGCAGTGAGGAAGAGACCCAGTACTTC CASSEEETQYF
TRBJ1-5 TRBV30 - - TGTGCCTGGAAAGCAGGTCCTGGGCAGCCCCAGCATTTT CAWKAGPGQPQHF
TRBJ2-3 TRBV10-1 - - TGCGCCAGCAGATCGGGACTCACCGCTGATACGCAGTATTTT CASRSGLTADTQYF
TRBJ1-3 TRBV6-1 - - TGTGCCAGCAGTGAAAGGAGGGCAGGGCGTGGAAACACCATATATTTT CASSERRAGRGNTIYF
TRBJ2-7 TRBV3-1/TRBV3-2 - - TGTGCCAGCAGCCTTAGGGGGGGGGCGAACGAGCAGTACTTC CASSLRGGANEQYF
TRBJ1-2 TRBV30 TRBD1 - TGTGCCTGGGGACAGGGGAACTATGGCTACACCTTC CAWGQGNYGYTF
TRBJ1-2 TRBV21-1 - - TGTGCCAGCATCAGGGTTTGGGGCTACACCTTC CASIRVWGYTF